These T cell receptor beta chains were read from a single sample in a study of blood T cell repertoires in COVID-19. The table came from immunoSEQ multiplex PCR; TCRdb's copy has only in-frame clones and leaves some out. This table holds some 9,300 clones, 84% found once. Sequencing was done on a sample of peripheral blood. The receptors come from a human donor in a cohort sampled during active COVID-19. CDR3s include the opening cysteine and the closing phenylalanine or tryptophan. The order of the fields is CDR3 length, V gene, J gene, CDR3 protein.

CDR3 length: 16; V gene: TRBV7-8; J gene: TRBJ2-1; CDR3 protein: CASSLPLAGDYNEQFF
CDR3 length: 18; V gene: TRBV4-3; J gene: TRBJ2-2; CDR3 protein: CASSQQTATATNTGELFF
CDR3 length: 13; V gene: TRBV6-5; J gene: TRBJ1-2; CDR3 protein: CASSYQGTYGYTF
CDR3 length: 19; V gene: TRBV5-4; J gene: TRBJ2-2; CDR3 protein: CASSSTRDRGPLNTGELFF
CDR3 length: 15; V gene: TRBV6-5; J gene: TRBJ2-2; CDR3 protein: CASSYSQGAVGELFF
CDR3 length: 13; V gene: TRBV9; J gene: TRBJ1-2; CDR3 protein: CASSPWGVYGYTF
CDR3 length: 15; V gene: TRBV4-1; J gene: TRBJ2-2; CDR3 protein: CASSPSVTNTGELFF
CDR3 length: 15; V gene: TRBV9; J gene: TRBJ2-1; CDR3 protein: CASSVDLAGGDEQFF
CDR3 length: 14; V gene: TRBV24-1; J gene: TRBJ2-1; CDR3 protein: CATSGRGKGYEQFF
CDR3 length: 14; V gene: TRBV6-5; J gene: TRBJ2-5; CDR3 protein: CASSFRDSQETQYF
CDR3 length: 13; V gene: TRBV5-6; J gene: TRBJ1-2; CDR3 protein: CASSLVTGDGYTF
CDR3 length: 16; V gene: TRBV4-3; J gene: TRBJ1-6; CDR3 protein: CASSQDPTGISSPLHF
CDR3 length: 12; V gene: TRBV10-2; J gene: TRBJ2-1; CDR3 protein: CAGRDSYCEQFF
CDR3 length: 14; V gene: TRBV9; J gene: TRBJ2-2; CDR3 protein: CASSVGGRTGELFF
CDR3 length: 13; V gene: TRBV6-2/TRBV6-3; J gene: TRBJ1-2; CDR3 protein: CASSYVQGDGYTF
CDR3 length: 16; V gene: TRBV19; J gene: TRBJ2-3; CDR3 protein: CASSIGQVYSTDTQYF
CDR3 length: 14; V gene: TRBV19; J gene: TRBJ1-4; CDR3 protein: CASRGGRINEKLFF
CDR3 length: 13; V gene: TRBV6-5; J gene: TRBJ1-1; CDR3 protein: CASLTGSGTEAFF
CDR3 length: 21; V gene: TRBV30; J gene: TRBJ2-7; CDR3 protein: CAWSVGLRILKKDRGVSEQYF
CDR3 length: 12; V gene: TRBV6-6; J gene: TRBJ1-6; CDR3 protein: CASGGNNSPLHF
CDR3 length: 13; V gene: TRBV10-3; J gene: TRBJ2-7; CDR3 protein: CAIRGTELYEQYF
CDR3 length: 15; V gene: TRBV6-2/TRBV6-3; J gene: TRBJ2-2; CDR3 protein: CASSYAGEETGELFF
CDR3 length: 15; V gene: TRBV28; J gene: TRBJ2-7; CDR3 protein: CASSLRQASSYEQYF
CDR3 length: 14; V gene: TRBV27; J gene: TRBJ1-5; CDR3 protein: CASSFQGVNQPQHF
CDR3 length: 13; V gene: TRBV19; J gene: TRBJ1-1; CDR3 protein: CASTLKLSTEAFF
CDR3 length: 14; V gene: TRBV9; J gene: TRBJ2-2; CDR3 protein: CASSVNSYTGELFF
CDR3 length: 13; V gene: TRBV27; J gene: TRBJ1-2; CDR3 protein: CASRDSTNYGYTF
CDR3 length: 11; V gene: TRBV7-2; J gene: TRBJ2-3; CDR3 protein: CASSYSDTQYF
CDR3 length: 16; V gene: TRBV24-1; J gene: TRBJ2-1; CDR3 protein: CATSDLQGGAYNEQFF
CDR3 length: 14; V gene: TRBV11-2; J gene: TRBJ2-7; CDR3 protein: CASSLGVGGYEQYF
CDR3 length: 13; V gene: TRBV10-1; J gene: TRBJ2-7; CDR3 protein: CARLQASLHEQYF
CDR3 length: 13; V gene: TRBV3-1/TRBV3-2; J gene: TRBJ2-7; CDR3 protein: CASSQQLGGEQYF
CDR3 length: 14; V gene: TRBV6-2/TRBV6-3; J gene: TRBJ2-4; CDR3 protein: CASTPGLLRDIQYF
CDR3 length: 14; V gene: TRBV5-4; J gene: TRBJ2-5; CDR3 protein: CASRSGGERETQYF
CDR3 length: 13; V gene: TRBV27; J gene: TRBJ2-5; CDR3 protein: CASSLRVLETQYF
CDR3 length: 17; V gene: TRBV10-1; J gene: TRBJ2-1; CDR3 protein: CASSGAAGGVIYNEQFF
CDR3 length: 13; V gene: TRBV6-6; J gene: TRBJ1-1; CDR3 protein: CASSWGLDSEAFF
CDR3 length: 15; V gene: TRBV3-1/TRBV3-2; J gene: TRBJ1-3; CDR3 protein: CASSRTQGSGNTIYF
CDR3 length: 15; V gene: TRBV19; J gene: TRBJ1-5; CDR3 protein: CASSISTGRNQPQHF
CDR3 length: 15; V gene: TRBV10-3; J gene: TRBJ1-2; CDR3 protein: CAISESEGDPYGYTF